Listed below are T cell receptor beta chains from one sample, sequenced in a study of radiation and T cells in renal cell carcinoma. Data came from immunoSEQ multiplex PCR; TCRdb stores just in-frame clones and leaves some out. In the table there are 100,000 to 150,000 clones, more than 75% of which are singletons. The sequenced sample was blood, obtained from a patient whose treatment included radiotherapy and nephrectomy. These receptors all come from a woman in her 70s with renal cell carcinoma. The CDR3 runs from the conserved cysteine through the conserved F or W. Each record gives: V gene, D gene, J gene, CDR3 DNA, CDR3 protein. A D gene is named only where the DNA matches it firmly.

TRBV5-4	.	TRBJ2-2	TGTGCCAGCAGAAAGGTAGACGGGGAGCTGTTTTTT	CASRKVDGELFF
TRBV5-1	TRBD1	TRBJ1-2	TGCGCCAGCAGCTTGCAGTGGACAGGGGGTTCGGGCGGCTACACCTTC	CASSLQWTGGSGGYTF
TRBV6-6	.	TRBJ1-5	TGTGCCAGCAGTTACGGGGGATCGGGCAATCAGCCCCAGCATTTT	CASSYGGSGNQPQHF
TRBV6-6	TRBD1	TRBJ2-7	TGTGCCAGCAGCCCTAACCGACAGGGGGCCGCCAGCGAGCAGTACTTC	CASSPNRQGAASEQYF
TRBV7-6	.	TRBJ2-7	TGTGCCAGCGTCCCCAGGGACCGCTACGAGCAGTACTTC	CASVPRDRYEQYF
TRBV27	.	TRBJ1-3	TGTGCCAGCAGTTTATCGATTTCGGCAGCGTACTCTGGAAACACCATATATTTT	CASSLSISAAYSGNTIYF
TRBV28	.	TRBJ2-3	TGTGCCAGCAGTCCCACTACCAGCACAGATACGCAGTATTTT	CASSPTTSTDTQYF
TRBV5-1	.	TRBJ2-6	TGCGCCAGCAGCGCAGGGGACCCGCTTGGGGCCAACGTCCTGACTTTC	CASSAGDPLGANVLTF
TRBV18	.	TRBJ1-2	TGTGCCAGCTCACCCACGGACAGTGGATTCTATGGCTACACCTTC	CASSPTDSGFYGYTF
TRBV7-8	.	TRBJ2-3	TGTGCCAGCAGCCCCCTAGCCCCCCGCGATACGCAGTATTTT	CASSPLAPRDTQYF
TRBV7-6	.	TRBJ2-3	TGTGCCAGCAGCTTAGCCACAGATACGCAGTATTTT	CASSLATDTQYF
TRBV18	.	TRBJ1-1	TGTGCCAGCTCACCAATAGCAGGGGCGGACACTGAAGCTTTCTTT	CASSPIAGADTEAFF
TRBV2	TRBD1	TRBJ1-5	TGTGCCAGCAGTCCATTGACAGGGACTAATCAGCCCCAGCATTTT	CASSPLTGTNQPQHF
TRBV6-6	TRBD2	TRBJ2-7	TGTGCCAGCAGCTCCAGAGCGGGGCCCTACGAGCAGTACTTC	CASSSRAGPYEQYF
TRBV6-5	.	TRBJ2-2	TGTGCCAGCGGGTGGGGGCAGGGCGAGACCGGGGAGCTGTTTTTT	CASGWGQGETGELFF
TRBV11-2	.	TRBJ2-7	TGTGCCAGCAGCCTTAGGTGGGAGCAGTACTTC	CASSLRWEQYF
TRBV5-1	TRBD1	TRBJ1-3	TGCGCCAGCAGCTTGGAAGGGACAGGGCGAAACACCATATATTTT	CASSLEGTGRNTIYF
TRBV19	.	TRBJ2-7	TGTGCCAGTAGTATTGGCCCCGAATACGAGCAGTACTTC	CASSIGPEYEQYF
TRBV19	.	TRBJ2-1	TGTGCCAGTAGTATAGATCAGTTCGCAGGGAGGAATGAGCAGTTCTTC	CASSIDQFAGRNEQFF
TRBV2	.	TRBJ2-2	TGTGCCAGCAGTGAAGATCAGAACACCGGGGAGCTGTTTTTT	CASSEDQNTGELFF
TRBV19	.	TRBJ1-3	TGTGCCAGTAGTATACCCGGGAGCTCTGGAAACACCATATATTTT	CASSIPGSSGNTIYF